This entry lists 25 T cell receptor beta chains sequenced from one sample in a study of T cell changes during pregnancy in multiple sclerosis (dated by TCRdb to between 2017 and 2020). Library preparation employed the immunoSEQ multiplex PCR assay. The table comes from immuneACCESS by way of TCRdb, which keeps in-frame sequences with V and J called. Part of the clones is missing from these tables; in studies checked, under half for an unresolved V gene and the rest for unknown reasons. This sample is represented by about 59,000 clones; around 94% of them were singletons. The top ten clones comprise under 3% of the sample. The sequences come from CD8+ T cells from peripheral blood mononuclear cells, collected after pregnancy. The receptors were sampled from a female donor with multiple sclerosis, enrolled in a pregnancy study.

The chain employs TRBV27 and TRBJ2-5; 7 bases agree with TRBD1. This CDR3 contains 14 residues. The J segment lost 1 base and the V segment lost 5 bases, leaving 4 bases of the junction unmatched. Germline V gene data show CDR1 as MNHEY and CDR2 as SMNVEV (reference sequence). The DNA of the CDR3 is TGTGCCAGCAGTCTAACAGGGGCCCAAGAGACCCAGTACTTC. Amino acid sequence: CASSLTGAQETQYF.

The genes are TRBV12-5 and TRBJ2-6; 8 nucleotides match TRBD1. Germline lookup yields CDR1 LGHNT and CDR2 FRNRAP. The CDR3 runs 15 residues. V was clipped by 7 bases and J by 1 base; unmatched bases: 3. The CDR3: CASDGTGSGANVLTF. CDR3 coding DNA: TGTGCTAGTGACGGGACAGGATCTGGGGCCAACGTCCTGACTTTC. Full variable domain (missing parts from reference TRBV12-5 and TRBJ2-6): DARVTQTPRHKVTEMGQEVTMRCQPILGHNTVFWYRQTMMQGLELLAYFRNRAPLDDSGMPKDRFSAEMPDATLATLKIQPSEPRDSAVYFCASDGTGSGANVLTFGAGSRLTVL.

The chain uses TRBV7-9 and TRBJ2-1, with TRBD2 identical over 14 bases. Trimming removed 6 bases from V and 3 bases from J; junction bases left unmatched: 4. The CDR3 totals 16 residues. Germline assignment: CDR1 SEHNR and CDR2 FQNEAQ (reference sequence). CDR3 in DNA: TGTGCCAGCAGTTCGGGACTAGCGGGAGTCTACAATGAGCAGTTCTTC. Its protein product is CASSSGLAGVYNEQFF. Combining the CDR3 with reference TRBV7-9 and TRBJ2-1 gives the whole variable domain DTGVSQNPRHKITKRGQNVTFRCDPISEHNRLYWYRQTLGQGPEFLTYFQNEAQLEKSRLLSDRFSAERPKGSFSTLEIQRTEQGDSAMYLCASSSGLAGVYNEQFFGPGTRLTVL.

The chain uses TRBV15 and TRBJ2-3, with D perhaps matching TRBD2 (6 bases). The germline gives CDR1 LNHNV, CDR2 YYDKDF (reference sequence). The V and J ends lost 2 bases and 6 bases respectively, with 15 bases between them. The CDR3 runs to 15 residues. The CDR3 loop reads CATSRTPGGGDTQYF. The CDR3, as DNA: TGTGCCACCAGCAGAACCCCGGGTGGGGGGGATACGCAGTATTTT.

This clone appeared once. The J gene is TRBJ2-6, the V gene TRBV6-5; D uncertain. V was cut by 9 bases and J by 4 bases, with 16 bases left in between. The V gene's germline CDR1 is MNHEY and CDR2 SVGAGI. The CDR3 runs 15 residues. CDR3 sequence: CARMTRSKGANVLTF. CDR3 coding DNA: TGTGCCAGAATGACACGGTCGAAGGGGGCCAACGTCCTGACTTTC.

J is TRBJ1-1 and V is TRBV4-1; the match to TRBD1 covers 7 bases. V dropped 0 bases and J dropped 0; count of bases not matched to a gene: 10. Germline CDR1 and CDR2: MGHRA and YSYEKL. This CDR3 is built from 18 residues. The CDR3 DNA follows: TGCGCCAGCAGCCAAGATACAGGGGAACTTTCCATGAACACTGAAGCTTTCTTT. It translates to CASSQDTGELSMNTEAFF.

The chain links TRBV5-1 to TRBJ1-2; TRBD1 agrees at 9 bases. Trimming cost V 4 bases and J 2 bases; bases outside gene matches: 6. The CDR3 has 15 residues. CDR1 is SGHRS, CDR2 YFSETQ, per germline. The DNA for the CDR3 is TGCGCCAGCAGCCCTAGGGGACAGGGAAACTATGGCTACACCTTC. Translating it yields CASSPRGQGNYGYTF.

The rearrangement links TRBV9 to TRBJ1-1; 8 bases agree with TRBD1. The CDR3 is 15 amino acids. With V trimmed by 3 bases and J by 2 bases, 6 bases remained unmatched. CDR1 is SGDLS and CDR2 is YYNGEE in the germline V gene. Here the CDR3 reads CASSGPGGRNTEAFF. CDR3 bases: TGTGCCAGCAGCGGACCAGGGGGCCGCAACACTGAAGCTTTCTTT.

The gene calls are TRBV18 and TRBJ1-5; D call uncertain. The CDR3 covers 14 residues. Germline CDR1 reads KGHSH; CDR2 reads LQKENI. Trimming cost V 5 bases and J 1 base, with 9 bases left between them. The CDR3 DNA follows: TGTGCCAGCTCAATGGGAGACAGCAATCAGCCCCAGCATTTT. This encodes CASSMGDSNQPQHF.

V and J are TRBV19 and TRBJ2-1; D uncertain. From germline, CDR1 is LNHDA and CDR2 SQIVND (reference sequence). The CDR3 is made up of 10 amino acids. Trimming left V 6 bases short and J 5 bases short, with 2 bases between. CDR3 DNA: TGTGCCAGTAGCAACAATGAGCAGTTCTTC. This gives the protein CASSNNEQFF.

CDR3 protein: CASSKGTGDEKLFF. The CDR3 DNA is TGTGCCAGCAGTAAAGGGACAGGGGACGAAAAACTGTTTTTT. The V call is TRBV6-5, the J call TRBJ1-4, with 10 bases matching TRBD1. There are 14 residues in the CDR3. Looked up from germline, CDR1 is MNHEY and CDR2 is SVGAGI. With 5 bases clipped from V and 8 bases from J, the junction kept 5 bases outside the gene matches.

The J gene is TRBJ1-2, the V gene TRBV7-9, with D possibly matching TRBD1 (6 bases). Germline CDR1 and CDR2: SEHNR and FQNEAQ (reference sequence). The CDR3 length is 15 residues. Trimming stripped 3 bases from V and 5 bases from J, with 16 bases between. The CDR3 reads CASSLGAGASYGYTF. In DNA, the CDR3 is TGTGCCAGCAGCTTGGGGGCGGGGGCATCGTATGGCTACACCTTC.

This rearrangement joins TRBV27 to TRBJ2-7, with TRBD1 identical over 7 bases. Germline CDR1 reads MNHEY; CDR2 reads SMNVEV (reference sequence). The ends lost 0 bases at V and 0 bases at J; junction bases unmatched: 2. There are 15 residues in the CDR3. The CDR3 DNA sequence: TGTGCCAGCAGTTTATCAGCAGGGGGCTCCTACGAGCAGTACTTC. Its translation: CASSLSAGGSYEQYF.

This clone has just one count. This chain joins TRBV7-9 and TRBJ2-5; the D gene is possibly TRBD1 (6 bases). Germline-derived CDR1 and CDR2 are SEHNR and FQNEAQ (reference sequence). The length of the CDR3 is 12 residues. V gave up 5 bases and J gave up 5 bases, with 9 bases separating them. CDR3 residues: CASSTGIETQYF. The CDR3 DNA follows: TGTGCCAGCAGCACAGGGATCGAGACCCAGTACTTC.

The rearrangement links TRBV6-4 to TRBJ1-1; 8 nucleotides line up with TRBD1. The CDR3 consists of 14 residues. Germline V gene sequence: CDR1 MRHNA, CDR2 SNTAGT. Germline trimming cut 5 bases from V and 2 bases from J; bases unmatched to any gene: 4. CDR3 nucleotide sequence: TGTGCCAGCAGTCCCGGACAGGGTAACACTGAAGCTTTCTTT. Translated, it gives CASSPGQGNTEAFF.

The chain joins TRBV7-9 to TRBJ2-7, with 9 bases identical to TRBD2. V gave up 4 bases and J gave up 3 bases; unmatched junction bases: 7. This CDR3 is 15 amino acids long. The germline V gene encodes CDR1 SEHNR and CDR2 FQNEAQ (reference sequence). The CDR3 region is CASSSLAGVDYEQYF. CDR3 nucleotide sequence: TGTGCCAGCAGCTCGTTAGCGGGAGTAGACTACGAGCAGTACTTC.

V is TRBV2 and J is TRBJ2-2; TRBD2 matches at 8 bases. V was clipped by 4 bases and J by 4 bases; unmatched bases: 8. CDR1 and CDR2 from the germline V gene are SNHLY and FYNNEI. CDR3 length: 16 residues. The CDR3 reads CASSVYGTRRTGELFF. In DNA, the CDR3 is TGTGCCAGCAGTGTTTACGGGACTAGACGCACCGGGGAGCTGTTTTTT.

V gene TRBV28 combines with J gene TRBJ2-1; a possible D gene is TRBD2 (6 bases). Looked up from germline, CDR1 is MDHEN and CDR2 is SYDVKM. This CDR3 is built from 11 residues. Trimming cost V 7 bases and J 8 bases, with 9 bases left between them. The CDR3 reads CASMRGHEQFF. The CDR3 DNA is TGTGCCAGCATGCGGGGCCATGAGCAGTTCTTC.

The chain uses TRBV7-9 and TRBJ2-7; D unresolved. Trimming stripped 5 bases from V and 6 bases from J, with 20 bases between. This CDR3 is built from 15 residues. CDR1 and CDR2 from the germline V gene are SEHNR and FQNEAQ (reference sequence). Here the CDR3 DNA reads TGTGCCAGCAGCCAGACTGCGGCCGCACACGGCGAGCAGTACTTC. It codes for CASSQTAAAHGEQYF.

The chain combines TRBV4-1 with TRBJ2-5; weak D call: TRBD2 (5 bases). Trimming pared 1 base from V and 5 bases from J, leaving 11 bases between. The CDR3 is made up of 14 amino acids. CDR1 and CDR2 from the germline V gene are MGHRA and YSYEKL. CDR3 protein: CASSQVTGLETQYF. Here the CDR3 DNA reads TGCGCCAGCAGCCAAGTGACGGGATTGGAGACCCAGTACTTC.

The rearrangement joins TRBV29-1 to TRBJ1-1; D gene ambiguous. The CDR3 contains 12 residues. From germline, CDR1 is SQVTM and CDR2 ANQGSEA. Trimming cost V 4 bases and J 2 bases, with 8 bases left between them. The CDR3 DNA sequence: TGCAGCGTTGTAGCTATTAACACTGAAGCTTTCTTT. Amino acid sequence: CSVVAINTEAFF.

The chain employs TRBV2 and TRBJ2-7; D might be TRBD1 (6 bases). The CDR3 runs 12 residues. Germline values: CDR1 SNHLY, CDR2 FYNNEI. Trimming took 6 bases from V and 2 from J, leaving 8 bases between them. The CDR3 DNA reads as TGTGCCAGCAGATCAGGGGCCTACGAGCAGTACTTC. Its translation: CASRSGAYEQYF.

This chain connects TRBV27 to TRBJ2-1; D remains unclear. Germline CDR1 is MNHEY and CDR2 is SMNVEV (reference sequence). V lost 0 bases to trimming and J lost 7 bases, with 7 bases between them. The CDR3 extends over 13 amino acids. Written as DNA, the CDR3 is TGTGCCAGCAGTTTATCATCGACTAATGAGCAGTTCTTC. This sequence encodes CASSLSSTNEQFF.

This rearrangement joins TRBV29-1 to TRBJ2-1, with a possible D match to TRBD1 (8 bases). CDR1 and CDR2 (germline): SQVTM, ANQGSEA. Trimming cost V 7 bases and J 0 bases, with 31 bases left between them. CDR3 size: 20 residues. The CDR3 is CSAETGVTSLHLSSYNEQFF. CDR3 in DNA: TGCAGCGCCGAGACAGGGGTGACTAGCTTACACCTGAGCTCCTACAATGAGCAGTTCTTC.

The chain uses TRBV6-6 and TRBJ2-1, with D hard to call. The CDR3 has 13 residues. With 3 bases removed from V and 6 bases from J, the gap between germline ends came to 9 bases. CDR1 is MNHNY and CDR2 is SVGAGI in the germline V gene (reference sequence). For the CDR3, the DNA is TGTGCCAGCAGTTATGGCTCCGCCAATGAGCAGTTCTTC. This encodes CASSYGSANEQFF.